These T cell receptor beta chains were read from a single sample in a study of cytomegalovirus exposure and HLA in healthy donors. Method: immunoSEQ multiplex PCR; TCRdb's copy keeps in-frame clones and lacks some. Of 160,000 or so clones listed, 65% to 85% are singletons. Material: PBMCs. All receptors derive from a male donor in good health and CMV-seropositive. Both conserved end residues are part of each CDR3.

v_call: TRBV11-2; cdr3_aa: CASSPGAYRDEQYF
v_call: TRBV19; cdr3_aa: CASQTGVDGYTF
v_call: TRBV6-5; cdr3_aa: CASSYSYAGLGYEQYF
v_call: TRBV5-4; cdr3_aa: CASSHSSSGRVSSYEQYF
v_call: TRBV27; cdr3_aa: CASRTHNREEAFF
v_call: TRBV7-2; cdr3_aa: CASSLVGTEGLFF
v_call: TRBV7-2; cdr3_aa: CASSPQGSTDTQYF
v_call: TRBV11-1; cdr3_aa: CASSLGTSGTGELFF
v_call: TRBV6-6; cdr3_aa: CASRRTSGTGELFF
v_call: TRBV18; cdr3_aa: CASSPRGAGLNTGELFF
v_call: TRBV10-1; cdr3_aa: CANSQGWAGNTIYF
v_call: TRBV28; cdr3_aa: CASSPFQGETENEQFF
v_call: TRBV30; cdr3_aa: CAWNLPWTSGSNEQFF
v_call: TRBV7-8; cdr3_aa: CASSLGHHSFSYNEQFF
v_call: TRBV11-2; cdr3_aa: CASSLDLRRSSYNEQFF
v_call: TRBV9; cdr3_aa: CASSVETSGSMEQFF
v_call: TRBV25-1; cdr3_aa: CASGYRGAEQYF
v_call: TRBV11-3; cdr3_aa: CASSQEGAGVDEQFF
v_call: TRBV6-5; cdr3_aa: CASTRQGEQYF
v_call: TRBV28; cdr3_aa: CASSSSGQGWSDTQYF
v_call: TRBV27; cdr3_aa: CASRTGGRNTEAFF
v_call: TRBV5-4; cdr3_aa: CASSFAVNSPLHF
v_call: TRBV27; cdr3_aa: CASRSRTGQASTDTQYF
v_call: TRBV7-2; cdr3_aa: CASRSGQGVHNEQFF
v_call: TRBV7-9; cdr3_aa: CASSFGQGAPSYGYTF
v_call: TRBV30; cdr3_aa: CAWSQGGTGELFF
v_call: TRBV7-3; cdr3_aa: CASSLGPGRETQYF
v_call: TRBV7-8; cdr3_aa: CASSFGGTQGGTEAFF
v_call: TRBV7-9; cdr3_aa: CSSSLQGAGEQYF
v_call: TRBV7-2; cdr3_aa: CASSLGGMAYEQYF
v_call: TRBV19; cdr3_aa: CASSTRDSWNTEAFF
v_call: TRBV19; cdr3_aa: CASTQHLSYNEQFF
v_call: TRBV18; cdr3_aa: CASSPRGLWTGGEETQYF